Listed below are T cell receptor beta chains from one sample, sequenced in a study of CD8 T cells in ankylosing spondylitis. TCRdb recomputed calls from the 5' RACE reads with MiXCR, one row per CDR3 protein. The sample records a few hundred thousand distinct CDR3 sequences, 8% to 11% being singletons. Specimen: blood, either unsorted or a sorted T cell fraction (not recorded which). All receptors derive from a male donor with ankylosing spondylitis or in good health (not recorded which). The CDR3 runs from the conserved cysteine through the conserved F or W. Fields, in order: clone size, D gene, J gene, V gene, CDR3 DNA, CDR3 protein. D genes are given only for firm matches. Clone sizes are given selectively: once, few, many, or a class where the clone is expanded.

many,NA,TRBJ2-3,TRBV29-1,TGCAGCGTCCTTGTAAGGGAAACGCAGTATTTT,CSVLVRETQYF
NA,NA,TRBJ2-1,TRBV29-1,TGCAGCGTTGGCGCCGACAATGAGCAGTCCTTC,CSVGADNEQSF
many,NA,TRBJ1-2,TRBV12-3/TRBV12-4,TGTGCCAGCAGTCTGGGACCGCTCTCTGGCTACACCTTC,CASSLGPLSGYTF
NA,NA,TRBJ1-6,TRBV9,TGTGCCAGCAGCGATACCCCCCGATCGGGGGACAATTCACCCCTCCACTTT,CASSDTPRSGDNSPLHF
NA,NA,TRBJ2-2,TRBV7-9,TGTGCCAGCAGCCCCCCGCCGAACACCGGGGAGCTGTTTTTT,CASSPPPNTGELFF
many,TRBD1,TRBJ2-7,TRBV5-1,TGCGCCAGCAGCTTCGGGACAGGGGGAATCAACGAGCAGTACTTC,CASSFGTGGINEQYF
many,NA,TRBJ1-3,TRBV4-2,TGTGCCAGCAGCCAGACTTACGGCACCACCTCTGGAAACACCATATATTTT,CASSQTYGTTSGNTIYF
NA,NA,TRBJ2-3,TRBV20-1,TGCTGTGCTTTACGCCTTTTAGGAGACGGCACAGATACGCAGTATTTT,CCALRLLGDGTDTQYF
many,NA,TRBJ2-1,TRBV12-3/TRBV12-4,TGTGCCAGCGGCCCGGATGGGATTGTCTACAATGAGCAGTTCTTC,CASGPDGIVYNEQFF
many,TRBD2,TRBJ2-1,TRBV5-1,TGCGCCAGACTAGCGGGGGTGCTCTACAATGAGCAGTTCTTC,CARLAGVLYNEQFF
many,NA,TRBJ1-3,TRBV12-3/TRBV12-4,TGTGCCAGCAGTTTTTCCTCTGGAAACACCATATATTTT,CASSFSSGNTIYF
few,TRBD2,TRBJ2-7,TRBV7-2,TGTGCCAGCAGCTTAGCAGCGGGGGCCTACGAGCAGTACTTC,CASSLAAGAYEQYF
few,TRBD1,TRBJ2-4,TRBV12-3/TRBV12-4,TGTGCCAGCAGATCGGGACAGCTAAACATTCAGTACTTC,CASRSGQLNIQYF
few,TRBD2,TRBJ2-7,TRBV20-1,TGCAGTGCTGAGACTAGCGACGTAACCTACGAGCAGTACTTC,CSAETSDVTYEQYF
few,NA,TRBJ1-1,TRBV6-1,TGTGCCAGCAGCCTGACAGTTCTTCAGGCTGAAGCTTTCTTT,CASSLTVLQAEAFF
few,TRBD2,TRBJ2-1,TRBV12-3/TRBV12-4,TGTGCCAGCGAACAAATAGCGGGGGTAAATGAGCAGTTCTTC,CASEQIAGVNEQFF
NA,NA,TRBJ1-6,TRBV12-3/TRBV12-4,TGTGCCAGCAGCCTTGGGGGGAAAGGCAATTCACCCCTCCACTTT,CASSLGGKGNSPLHF